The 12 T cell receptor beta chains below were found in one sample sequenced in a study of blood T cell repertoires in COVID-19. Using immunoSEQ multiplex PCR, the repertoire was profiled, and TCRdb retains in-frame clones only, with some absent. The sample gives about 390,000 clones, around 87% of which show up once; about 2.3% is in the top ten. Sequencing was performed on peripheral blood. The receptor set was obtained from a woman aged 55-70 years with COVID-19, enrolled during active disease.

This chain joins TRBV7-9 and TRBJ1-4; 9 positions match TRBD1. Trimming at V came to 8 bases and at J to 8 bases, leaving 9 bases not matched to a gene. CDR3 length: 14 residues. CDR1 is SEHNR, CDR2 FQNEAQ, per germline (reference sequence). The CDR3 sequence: CASGTGGIWEKLFF. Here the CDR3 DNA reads TGTGCCAGCGGCACAGGGGGCATTTGGGAAAAACTGTTTTTT.

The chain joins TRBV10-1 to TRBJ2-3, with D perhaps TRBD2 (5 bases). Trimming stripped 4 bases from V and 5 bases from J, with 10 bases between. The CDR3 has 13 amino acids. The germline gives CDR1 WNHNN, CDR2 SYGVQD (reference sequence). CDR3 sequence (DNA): TGCGCCAGCAGTGTCGCGGGTGGAGATACGCAGTATTTT. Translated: CASSVAGGDTQYF.

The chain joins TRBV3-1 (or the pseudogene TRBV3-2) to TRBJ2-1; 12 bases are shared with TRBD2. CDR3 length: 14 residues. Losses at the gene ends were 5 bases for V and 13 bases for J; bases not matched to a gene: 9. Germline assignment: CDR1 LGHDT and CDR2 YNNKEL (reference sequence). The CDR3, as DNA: TGTGCCAGCAGCGAAAGAGGGACTAGCGGGTCACAGTTCTTC. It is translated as CASSERGTSGSQFF.

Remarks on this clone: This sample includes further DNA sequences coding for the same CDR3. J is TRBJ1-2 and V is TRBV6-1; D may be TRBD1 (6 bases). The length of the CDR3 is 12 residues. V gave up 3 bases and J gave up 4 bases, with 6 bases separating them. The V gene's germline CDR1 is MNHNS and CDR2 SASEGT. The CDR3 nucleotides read TGTGCCAGCAGTGACAGGGGCTATGGCTACACCTTC. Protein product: CASSDRGYGYTF.

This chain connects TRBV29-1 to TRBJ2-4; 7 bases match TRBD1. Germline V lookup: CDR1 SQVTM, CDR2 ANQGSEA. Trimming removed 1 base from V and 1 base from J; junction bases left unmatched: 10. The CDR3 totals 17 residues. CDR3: CSVEGYRGSRAKNIQYF. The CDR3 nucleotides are TGCAGCGTTGAAGGATACAGGGGCTCACGGGCCAAAAACATTCAGTACTTC.

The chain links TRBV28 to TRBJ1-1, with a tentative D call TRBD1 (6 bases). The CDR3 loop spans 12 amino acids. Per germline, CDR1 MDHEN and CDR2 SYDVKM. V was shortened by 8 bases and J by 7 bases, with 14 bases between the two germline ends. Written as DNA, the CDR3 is TGTGCCAGCGAAACAGGGAGACATGAAGCTTTCTTT. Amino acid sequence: CASETGRHEAFF.

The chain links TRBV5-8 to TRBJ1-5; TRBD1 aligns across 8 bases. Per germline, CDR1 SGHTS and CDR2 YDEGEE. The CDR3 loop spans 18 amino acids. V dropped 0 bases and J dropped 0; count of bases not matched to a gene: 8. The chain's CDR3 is CASSLAGTGYYSNQPQHF. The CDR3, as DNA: TGTGCCAGCAGCTTGGCCGGGACAGGTTATTATAGCAATCAGCCCCAGCATTTT.

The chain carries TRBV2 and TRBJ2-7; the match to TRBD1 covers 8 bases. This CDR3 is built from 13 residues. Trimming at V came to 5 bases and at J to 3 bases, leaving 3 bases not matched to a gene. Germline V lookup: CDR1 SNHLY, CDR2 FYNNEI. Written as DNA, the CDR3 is TGTGCCAGCAGTCGACAGGGGAGCTACGAGCAGTACTTC. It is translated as CASSRQGSYEQYF.

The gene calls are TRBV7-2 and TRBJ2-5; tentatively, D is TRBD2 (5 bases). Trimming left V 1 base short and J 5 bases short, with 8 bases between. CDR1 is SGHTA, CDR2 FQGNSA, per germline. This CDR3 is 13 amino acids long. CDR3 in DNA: TGTGCCAGCAGCTTAGGAGGGTGGGAGACCCAGTACTTC. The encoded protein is CASSLGGWETQYF.

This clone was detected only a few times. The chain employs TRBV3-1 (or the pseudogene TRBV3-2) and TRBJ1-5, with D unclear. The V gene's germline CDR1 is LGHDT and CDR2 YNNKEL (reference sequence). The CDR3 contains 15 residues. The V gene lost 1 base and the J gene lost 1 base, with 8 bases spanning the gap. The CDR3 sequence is CASSQGQLSNQPQHF. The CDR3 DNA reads TGTGCCAGCAGCCAAGGGCAACTAAGCAATCAGCCCCAGCATTTT.

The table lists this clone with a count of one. The DNA of the CDR3 is TGTGCCAGCGGGGACAAAGGTTATAGCAATCAGCCCCAGCATTTT. This translates into CASGDKGYSNQPQHF. V usage is TRBV6-5 and J usage is TRBJ1-5, with a tentative D call TRBD1 (6 bases). The V end was cut by 8 bases, the J end by 0 bases, with 14 bases between. CDR3 length: 15 residues. Germline CDR1 and CDR2: MNHEY and SVGAGI.

The CDR3 spells CASSLEAGEYYGYTF. CDR3 DNA: TGCGCCAGCAGCTTGGAGGCAGGGGAGTACTATGGCTACACCTTC. The chain links TRBV5-1 to TRBJ1-2, with a weak D call TRBD1 (6 bases). Per germline, CDR1 SGHRS and CDR2 YFSETQ. The CDR3 contains 15 residues. Trimming stripped 0 bases from V and 3 bases from J, with 12 bases between. The whole variable domain, filled in from reference TRBV5-1 and TRBJ1-2, reads KAGVTQTPRYLIKTRGQQVTLSCSPISGHRSVSWYQQTPGQGLQFLFEYFSETQRNKGNFPGRFSGRQFSNSRSEMNVSTLELGDSALYLCASSLEAGEYYGYTFGSGTRLTVV.